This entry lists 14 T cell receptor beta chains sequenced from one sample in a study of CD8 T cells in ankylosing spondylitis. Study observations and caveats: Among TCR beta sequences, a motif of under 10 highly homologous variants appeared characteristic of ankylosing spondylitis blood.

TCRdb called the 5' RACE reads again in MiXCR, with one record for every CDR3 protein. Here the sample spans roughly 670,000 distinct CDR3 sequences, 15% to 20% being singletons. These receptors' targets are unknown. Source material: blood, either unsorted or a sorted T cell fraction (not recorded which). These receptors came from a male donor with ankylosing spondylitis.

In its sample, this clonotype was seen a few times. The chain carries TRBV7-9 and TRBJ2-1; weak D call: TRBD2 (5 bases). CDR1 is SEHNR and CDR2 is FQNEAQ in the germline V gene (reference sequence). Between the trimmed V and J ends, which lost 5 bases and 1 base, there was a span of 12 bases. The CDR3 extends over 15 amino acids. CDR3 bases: TGTGCCAGCAGCCCCCGGGGAGAGTCCTACAATGAGCAGTTCTTC. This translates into CASSPRGESYNEQFF.

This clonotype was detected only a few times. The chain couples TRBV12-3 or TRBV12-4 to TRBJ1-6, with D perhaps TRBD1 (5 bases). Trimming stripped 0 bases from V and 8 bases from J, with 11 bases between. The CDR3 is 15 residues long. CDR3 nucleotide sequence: TGTGCCAGCAGTTTAGCGGGGACGCCGGATTCACCCCTCCACTTT. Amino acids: CASSLAGTPDSPLHF.

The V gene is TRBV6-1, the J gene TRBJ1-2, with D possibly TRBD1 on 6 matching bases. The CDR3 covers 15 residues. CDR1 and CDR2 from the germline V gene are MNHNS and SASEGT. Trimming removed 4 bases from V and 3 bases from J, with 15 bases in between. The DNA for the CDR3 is TGTGCCAGCAGTGGCGACGGGGGGCCGGACTATGGCTACACCTTC. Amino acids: CASSGDGGPDYGYTF.

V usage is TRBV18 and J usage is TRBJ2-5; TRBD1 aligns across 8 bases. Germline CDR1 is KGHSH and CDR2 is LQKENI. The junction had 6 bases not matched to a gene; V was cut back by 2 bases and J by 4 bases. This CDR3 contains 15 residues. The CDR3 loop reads CASSPEQGVGETQYF. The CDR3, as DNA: TGTGCCAGCTCACCAGAACAGGGGGTCGGAGAGACCCAGTACTTC.

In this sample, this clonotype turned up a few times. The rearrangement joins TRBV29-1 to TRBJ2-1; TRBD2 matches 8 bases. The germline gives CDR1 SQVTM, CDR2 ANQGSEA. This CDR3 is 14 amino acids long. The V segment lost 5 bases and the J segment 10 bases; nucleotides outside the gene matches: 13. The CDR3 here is CSVYPKAGVGEQFF. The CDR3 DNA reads TGCAGCGTTTACCCTAAAGCGGGGGTAGGGGAGCAGTTCTTC.

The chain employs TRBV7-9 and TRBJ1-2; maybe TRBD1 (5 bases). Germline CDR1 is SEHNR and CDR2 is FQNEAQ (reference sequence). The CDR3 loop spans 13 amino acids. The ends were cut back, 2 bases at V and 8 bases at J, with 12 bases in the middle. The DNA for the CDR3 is TGTGCCAGCAGCTTACATGGGGCTAAGGGCTACACCTTC. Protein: CASSLHGAKGYTF.

CDR3 in amino acids: CASSLESYTGELFF. Here the CDR3 DNA reads TGTGCCAGCAGCTTAGAGAGTTACACCGGGGAGCTGTTTTTT. The chain links TRBV7-9 to TRBJ2-2; D is uncertain. Germline loops: CDR1 SEHNR, CDR2 FQNEAQ (reference sequence). This CDR3 has 14 amino acids. Trimming took off 1 base at V and 3 bases at J, with 6 bases between the two ends.

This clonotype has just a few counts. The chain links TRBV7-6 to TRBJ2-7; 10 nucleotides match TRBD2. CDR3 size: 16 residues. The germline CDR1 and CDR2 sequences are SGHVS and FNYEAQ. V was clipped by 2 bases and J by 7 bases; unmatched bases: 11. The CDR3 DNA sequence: TGTGCCAGCAGCTTAACCCAGCGGGAGGGCAGAGGGGAGCAGTACTTC. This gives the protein CASSLTQREGRGEQYF.

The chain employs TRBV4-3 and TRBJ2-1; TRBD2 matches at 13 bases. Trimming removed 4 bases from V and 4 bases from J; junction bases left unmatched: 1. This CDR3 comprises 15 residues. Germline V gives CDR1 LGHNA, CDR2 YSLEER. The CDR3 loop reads CASSPTSGRYNEQFF. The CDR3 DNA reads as TGCGCCAGCAGCCCGACTAGCGGGAGGTACAATGAGCAGTTCTTC.

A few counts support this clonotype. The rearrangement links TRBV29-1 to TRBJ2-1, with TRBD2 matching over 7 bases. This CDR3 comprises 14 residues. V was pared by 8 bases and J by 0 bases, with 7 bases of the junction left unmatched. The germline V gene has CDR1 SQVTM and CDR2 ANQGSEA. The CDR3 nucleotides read TGCAGCTTCTCAGCGGGAAGCTCCTACAATGAGCAGTTCTTC. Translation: CSFSAGSSYNEQFF.

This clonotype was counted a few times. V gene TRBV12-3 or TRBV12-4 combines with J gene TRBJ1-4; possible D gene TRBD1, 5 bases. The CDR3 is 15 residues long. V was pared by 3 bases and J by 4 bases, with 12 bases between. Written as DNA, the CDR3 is TGTGCCAGCAGTTTCGGGGCGGGGGTTAATGAAAAACTGTTTTTT. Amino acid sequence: CASSFGAGVNEKLFF.

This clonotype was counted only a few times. CDR3 nucleotides: TGTGCCAGCAGCGTAGGCACAGTTGGGGTGGGGGATACGCAGTATTTT. Translation: CASSVGTVGVGDTQYF. The rearrangement joins TRBV9 to TRBJ2-3, with D unresolved. CDR1 SGDLS and CDR2 YYNGEE come from the germline V gene. This CDR3 region has 16 residues. Trimming took off 0 bases at V and 6 bases at J, with 17 bases between the two ends.

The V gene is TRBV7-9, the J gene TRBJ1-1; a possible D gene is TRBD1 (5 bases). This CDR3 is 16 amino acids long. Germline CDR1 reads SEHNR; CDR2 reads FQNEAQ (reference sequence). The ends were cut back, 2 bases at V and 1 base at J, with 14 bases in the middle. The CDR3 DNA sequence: TGTGCCAGCAGCTTATCGGCCGGGAGGGGGAACACTGAAGCTTTCTTT. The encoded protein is CASSLSAGRGNTEAFF.

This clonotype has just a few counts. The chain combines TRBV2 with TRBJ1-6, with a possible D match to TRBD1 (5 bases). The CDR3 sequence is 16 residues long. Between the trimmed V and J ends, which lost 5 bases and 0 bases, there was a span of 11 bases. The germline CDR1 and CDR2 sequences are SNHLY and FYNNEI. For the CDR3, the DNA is TGTGCCAGCAGTATAGCCGGGGGCTCCTATAATTCACCCCTCCACTTT. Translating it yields CASSIAGGSYNSPLHF.